This TCR beta chain was identified during a study of blood T cell repertoires in COVID-19. About the study: The United States, Italy and Spain provided the acute and convalescent COVID-19 samples. T cells, B-cell-depleted T cells, or PBMCs supplied cDNA or gDNA.

The CDR3 sequence is 12 residues long. Germline CDR1 SQVTM, CDR2 ANQGSEA. V was pared by 7 bases and J by 7 bases, with 9 bases of the junction left unmatched. In the study's own analysis: Amplifying reference gene primers gave estimates of nucleated cell counts. Method: immunoSEQ multiplex PCR; TCRdb's copy keeps in-frame clones and lacks some. That table supplies the V and J calls and clone size; D and trimming were determined from the DNA. The sample consists of fewer than 150,000 clones, about four fifths of them appearing once. The TCR comes from a man older than 75 with acute or convalescent COVID-19. The sequencing input was peripheral blood. The V gene is TRBV29-1, the J gene TRBJ1-2, with 7 bases matching TRBD1. In nucleotides, the CDR3 is TGCAGCGGCCGGGACAGCGGGAGTGGCTACACCTTC. It codes for CSGRDSGSGYTF.